The present entry profiles one T cell receptor (beta chain) with its context. Sampling of blood occurred at baseline, cycle 4 day 1, and cycle 7 day 1. This entry comes from a study of OX40 agonist ivuxolimab in advanced cancers. The assay was immunoSEQ multiplex PCR, and TCRdb's table has in-frame clones only and misses some. The data contain some 70,000 clones, about 88% of them seen just once; the ten biggest clones take up 2% to 2.5%. The CDR3 covers 14 residues. The germline CDR1 and CDR2 sequences are SEHNR and FQNEAQ (reference sequence). V dropped 2 bases and J dropped 4 bases, with 11 bases sitting between them.

The material was CD4+ or CD8+ T cells sorted from blood, obtained in a trial of the OX40 agonist ivuxolimab. The source of this sequence is an adult with an advanced solid tumor such as melanoma, head and neck, liver or kidney cancer. The chain joins TRBV7-9 to TRBJ1-1; D may be TRBD1 (5 bases). CDR3: CASSLKGAGTEAFF. The CDR3 DNA sequence: TGTGCCAGCAGCTTAAAAGGGGCGGGCACTGAAGCTTTCTTT. The full variable domain, completed using reference TRBV7-9 and TRBJ1-1, is DTGVSQNPRHKITKRGQNVTFRCDPISEHNRLYWYRQTLGQGPEFLTYFQNEAQLEKSRLLSDRFSAERPKGSFSTLEIQRTEQGDSAMYLCASSLKGAGTEAFFGQGTRLTVV.